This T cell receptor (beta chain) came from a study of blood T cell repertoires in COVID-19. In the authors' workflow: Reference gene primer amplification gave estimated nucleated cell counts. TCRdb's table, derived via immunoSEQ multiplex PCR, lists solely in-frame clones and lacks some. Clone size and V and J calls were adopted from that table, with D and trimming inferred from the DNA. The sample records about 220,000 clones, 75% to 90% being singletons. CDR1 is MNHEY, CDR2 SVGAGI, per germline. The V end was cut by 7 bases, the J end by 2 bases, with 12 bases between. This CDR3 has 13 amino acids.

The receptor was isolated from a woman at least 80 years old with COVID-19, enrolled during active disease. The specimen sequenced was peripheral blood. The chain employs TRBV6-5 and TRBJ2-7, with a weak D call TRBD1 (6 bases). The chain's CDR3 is CASTAGATYEQYF. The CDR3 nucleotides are TGTGCCAGCACGGCAGGGGCTACCTACGAGCAGTACTTC.